These 23 T cell receptor beta chains share one sample of origin, sequenced in a study of human T cells and chemical hapten exposure. Time point described: pre-sensitization, week 0. Treatment indicated: therapeutic diphenylcyclopropenone sensitization with weekly scalp DPC. TCRdb called the RACE reads again in MiXCR, with one record for every CDR3 protein. The repertoire holds under 400,000 distinct CDR3 sequences, with 5.1% as singletons. The sample consisted of whole blood, taken in connection with sensitization to the hapten diphenylcyclopropenone (DPC). Every receptor here comes from a woman between 50 and 59 years old with alopecia areata. Some clones in this sample may be carry-over from other donors' samples.

This chain uses TRBV2 with TRBJ1-6, with TRBD1 as a possible D gene (5 bases). The ends were cut back, 2 bases at V and 4 bases at J, with 12 bases in the middle. There are 16 residues in the CDR3. CDR1 is SNHLY and CDR2 is FYNNEI in the germline V gene. The CDR3 here is CASSELPDKYNSPLHF. CDR3 nucleotides: TGTGCCAGCAGTGAACTACCGGACAAATATAATTCACCCCTCCACTTT. The full variable domain, in which reference TRBV2 and TRBJ1-6 provide the parts outside the CDR3, is EPEVTQTPSHQVTQMGQEVILRCVPISNHLYFYWYRQILGQKVEFLVSFYNNEISEKSEIFDDQFSVERPDGSNFTLKIRSTKLEDSAMYFCASSELPDKYNSPLHFGNGTRLTVT.

This clonotype occurred many times. The chain employs TRBV7-9 and TRBJ2-3; D possibly corresponds to TRBD1 (6 bases). The CDR3 has 16 residues. Between the trimmed V and J ends, which lost 5 bases and 3 bases, there was a span of 18 bases. In germline, CDR1 is SEHNR, CDR2 FQNEAQ (reference sequence). The CDR3 DNA reads as TGTGCCAGCAGCCGCGGAGGTGGGGGCTCTACAGATACGCAGTATTTT. Protein product: CASSRGGGGSTDTQYF.

The rearrangement links TRBV20-1 to TRBJ1-5; 9 bases align to TRBD1. V was clipped by 6 bases and J by 6 bases; unmatched bases: 9. This CDR3 is 14 amino acids long. The germline gives CDR1 DFQATT, CDR2 SNEGSKA (reference sequence). CDR3 bases: TGCAGTGCACGGACAGGGGAAGGGAGTCAGCCCCAGCATTTT. Its protein product is CSARTGEGSQPQHF.

Concerning this clonotype itself: At one end the junction does not follow the germline gene, possibly because of a read error. CDR3 protein: CAITEPGANEQFF. CDR3 DNA sequence: TGTGCCATCACTGAGCCAGGGGCCAATGAGCAGTTCTTC. The chain joins TRBV10-3 to TRBJ2-1, with D maybe TRBD1 (6 bases). Germline assignment: CDR1 ENHRY and CDR2 SYGVKD. The CDR3 length is 13 residues.

This clonotype was counted only a few times. The V gene is TRBV5-1, the J gene TRBJ2-7, with TRBD2 matching over 16 bases. In germline, CDR1 is SGHRS, CDR2 YFSETQ. The CDR3 length is 18 residues. The J segment lost 4 bases and the V segment lost 7 bases, leaving 14 bases of the junction unmatched. The CDR3 protein is CASSHPGLAGGRWYEQYF. The CDR3 nucleotides are TGCGCCAGCTCCCACCCGGGACTAGCGGGGGGGCGATGGTACGAGCAGTACTTC.

This clonotype was counted many times. The chain employs TRBV7-2 and TRBJ1-6; TRBD1 might be the D (5 bases). The V end was cut by 5 bases, the J end by 10 bases, with 15 bases between. Germline V gene lookup returns CDR1 SGHTA and CDR2 FQGNSA. The CDR3 extends over 14 amino acids. CDR3 bases: TGTGCCAGCAGCCTCCTCCGGGACCCATCACCCCTCCACTTT. This codes for CASSLLRDPSPLHF.

This clonotype showed up just a few times. The chain recombines TRBV12-3 or TRBV12-4 with TRBJ1-1, with TRBD1 matching 8 bases. After removal of 2 bases from V and 3 bases from J, the junction contained 2 bases not matched to a gene. The CDR3 has 14 amino acids. The CDR3 loop is CASSLIQGDTEAFF. CDR3 DNA: TGTGCCAGCAGTTTAATACAGGGGGACACTGAAGCTTTCTTT.

This clonotype was recorded at least ten times. The CDR3 protein is CASSLVGGAETEAFF. In DNA, the CDR3 is TGTGCCAGCAGCTTGGTAGGGGGCGCAGAGACTGAAGCTTTCTTT. The V and J genes are TRBV5-6 and TRBJ1-1, with 7 bases matching TRBD1. The CDR3 is made up of 15 amino acids. V lost 0 bases and J lost 5; bases outside the gene matches: 7. Germline lookup yields CDR1 SGHDT and CDR2 YYEEEE.

This clonotype was counted between two and nine times. The chain uses TRBV5-1 and TRBJ2-4, with 12 positions matching TRBD2. The CDR3 is 13 amino acids. V gave up 4 bases and J gave up 14 bases; unmatched junction bases: 7. Germline CDR1 is SGHRS and CDR2 is YFSETQ. The CDR3 is CASSEGTSGPKYF. The CDR3 region has the DNA TGCGCCAGCAGCGAAGGGACTAGCGGGCCTAAGTACTTC.

V and J are TRBV25-1 and TRBJ2-3; no firm D call. V lost 7 bases, J lost 2 bases, and 13 bases lay in between. This CDR3 spans 14 amino acids. CDR1 is MGHDK and CDR2 is SYGVNS in the germline V gene. The CDR3 protein is CASTIEENTDTQYF. The CDR3 DNA reads TGTGCCAGCACTATCGAGGAAAACACAGATACGCAGTATTTT.

This clonotype has more than one count but fewer than ten. V and J are TRBV9 and TRBJ2-7; 7 nucleotides match TRBD2. The germline V gene encodes CDR1 SGDLS and CDR2 YYNGEE. The CDR3 contains 13 residues. V gave up 4 bases and J gave up 6 bases; unmatched junction bases: 7. The CDR3 here is CASSLALATEQYF. The CDR3 DNA follows: TGTGCCAGCAGCCTTGCACTAGCGACCGAGCAGTACTTC.

This clonotype has ten or more counts. This rearrangement joins TRBV12-3 or TRBV12-4 to TRBJ2-3, with 9 bases lining up with TRBD2. The CDR3 has 14 amino acids. Trimming removed 7 bases from V and 4 bases from J; junction bases left unmatched: 6. The CDR3, as DNA: TGTGCCAGCATTGCGGGAGGGCCAGCAGATACGCAGTATTTT. Translation gives CASIAGGPADTQYF.

Ten or more counts support this clonotype. V usage is TRBV6-2 or TRBV6-3 and J usage is TRBJ1-5; no clear D gene. Looked up from germline, CDR1 is MNHEY and CDR2 is SVGEGT. The CDR3 has 14 amino acids. The V end was cut by 7 bases, the J end by 9 bases, with 19 bases between. The CDR3 DNA follows: TGTGCCAGCACCCGAGACGGGATCCTTGGGCCCCAGCATTTT. It is translated as CASTRDGILGPQHF.

This chain's CDR3 is CASSEPGQSSGANVLTF. The CDR3 nucleotides are TGTGCCAGCAGTGAACCGGGACAGAGCTCTGGGGCCAACGTCCTGACTTTC. The J gene is TRBJ2-6, the V gene TRBV2; 7 nucleotides line up with TRBD1. V shed 2 bases and J 0 bases; nucleotides not matched to a gene: 4. Germline CDR1 and CDR2: SNHLY and FYNNEI. This CDR3 contains 17 residues.

A few counts support this clonotype. The rearrangement uses TRBV20-1 and TRBJ1-1; 7 bases are a match to TRBD1. J gave up 8 bases and V 5 bases, and 8 bases lay outside the gene matches. CDR3 length: 12 residues. Germline CDR1 reads DFQATT; CDR2 reads SNEGSKA (reference sequence). The CDR3 DNA reads as TGCAGTGCTGGCGGGACAGTCCAAGAAGCTTTCTTT. Translated: CSAGGTVQEAFF.

The rearrangement uses TRBV2 and TRBJ1-2, with 7 bases that match TRBD1. The CDR3 consists of 19 residues. The junction had 22 bases not matched to a gene; V was cut back by 8 bases and J by 1 base. The germline V gene has CDR1 SNHLY and CDR2 FYNNEI. CDR3 nucleotides: TGTGCCAGCGTTCCGAGGACCGGGACAGCTGCCCTCCTTAACTATGGCTACACCTTC. Translating gives CASVPRTGTAALLNYGYTF.

This clonotype was counted only a few times. The chain has TRBV7-3 and TRBJ1-1, with 7 bases aligning to TRBD1. V shed 5 bases, J shed 6 bases, and the junction held 6 bases outside the gene matches. Germline loops: CDR1 SGHTA, CDR2 FQGTGA. This CDR3 is built from 13 residues. CDR3 DNA sequence: TGTGCCAGCAGCCCGACAGGGAGTTCTGAAGCTTTCTTT. Residues: CASSPTGSSEAFF.

This chain links TRBV5-1 with TRBJ2-1; 10 bases fit TRBD2. J gave up 12 bases and V 1 base, and 4 bases lay outside the gene matches. Germline V gene data show CDR1 as SGHRS and CDR2 as YFSETQ. This CDR3 has 13 residues. The CDR3 is CASSLQREGRQFF. The DNA of the CDR3 is TGCGCCAGCAGCTTGCAGCGGGAGGGCCGGCAGTTCTTC.

This clonotype occurred a few times. The CDR3 sequence: CASRRAINTEAFF. The CDR3 DNA reads as TGCGCCAGCAGGCGCGCTATCAACACTGAAGCTTTCTTT. The gene calls are TRBV5-1 and TRBJ1-1; D call uncertain. This CDR3 has 13 amino acids. Deletions cut 5 bases from V and 2 bases from J, with 10 bases between. The germline CDR1 and CDR2 sequences are SGHRS and YFSETQ. The full variable domain, completed using reference TRBV5-1 and TRBJ1-1, is KAGVTQTPRYLIKTRGQQVTLSCSPISGHRSVSWYQQTPGQGLQFLFEYFSETQRNKGNFPGRFSGRQFSNSRSEMNVSTLELGDSALYLCASRRAINTEAFFGQGTRLTVV.

This clonotype was seen many times. The chain links TRBV2 to TRBJ1-5, with D uncertain. The CDR3 covers 15 residues. V gave up 6 bases and J gave up 1 base, with 13 bases separating them. CDR1 is SNHLY and CDR2 is FYNNEI in the germline V gene. The DNA of the CDR3 is TGTGCCAGCAGGTCGGACGGCCTCAGCAATCAGCCCCAGCATTTT. This sequence encodes CASRSDGLSNQPQHF.

The table lists this clonotype with many counts. The chain joins TRBV20-1 to TRBJ2-7, with 7 bases fitting TRBD2. The CDR3 is 13 amino acids. V was pared by 3 bases and J by 2 bases, with 4 bases of the junction left unmatched. Germline lookup yields CDR1 DFQATT and CDR2 SNEGSKA (reference sequence). The CDR3 here is CSASGRSAYEQYF. CDR3 sequence (DNA): TGCAGTGCTAGCGGGAGGTCCGCCTACGAGCAGTACTTC.

The rearrangement joins TRBV28 to TRBJ2-7; 9 bases are a match to TRBD1. After removal of 6 bases from V and 0 bases from J, the junction contained 12 bases not matched to a gene. The CDR3 totals 17 residues. Germline CDR1 is MDHEN and CDR2 is SYDVKM. CDR3 DNA sequence: TGTGCCAGCAGCCTACCCCTCCGGGACAGGGTCTCCTACGAGCAGTACTTC. Translating it yields CASSLPLRDRVSYEQYF. Filled out from reference TRBV28 and TRBJ2-7, the complete variable domain reads DVKVTQSSRYLVKRTGEKVFLECVQDMDHENMFWYRQDPGLGLRLIYFSYDVKMKEKGDIPEGYSVSREKKERFSLILESASTNQTSMYLCASSLPLRDRVSYEQYFGPGTRLTVT.

This clonotype was seen at least ten times. V and J are TRBV9 and TRBJ1-2; D remains unclear. The CDR3 has 13 residues. Trimming took off 4 bases at V and 7 bases at J, with 14 bases between the two ends. Germline loops: CDR1 SGDLS, CDR2 YYNGEE. CDR3 loop: CASSPWEGTGYTF. In DNA form, the CDR3 reads TGTGCCAGCAGCCCCTGGGAAGGCACTGGCTACACCTTC.